This T cell receptor beta chain was obtained from a study of T cell repertoires in cytomegalovirus infection. Study background: The public TCR beta signatures pointed to both CMV infection and matching HLA type.

One entry per CDR3 protein, called by TCRdb with MiXCR from the reads. The data contain roughly 200,000 distinct CDR3 sequences, about a sixth of them singletons. The CDR3 has 18 residues. Unmatched junction bases numbered 12, after V lost 0 bases and J lost 4 bases. Germline CDR1 reads LGHNA; CDR2 reads YSLEER. Regarding this clonotype: Its specificity is not known.

Study-level points and caveats: Dominant in the ex vivo response were TCR beta clonotypes restricted by HLA-C and specific for CMV. Using cumulative public TCR beta family frequency, the authors identified those who carried CMV together with the relevant HLA.

The material sequenced was CD8+ T cells from PBMCs. The TCR was taken from a human donor in good health (CMV status not recorded). Some clones in this sample may be carry-over from other donors' samples. This chain joins TRBV4-3 and TRBJ2-3; 8 positions agree with TRBD2. The CDR3 sequence: CASSQEGVAGSFADTQYF. The DNA for the CDR3 is TGCGCCAGCAGCCAAGAAGGGGTAGCGGGGTCGTTTGCAGATACGCAGTATTTT.